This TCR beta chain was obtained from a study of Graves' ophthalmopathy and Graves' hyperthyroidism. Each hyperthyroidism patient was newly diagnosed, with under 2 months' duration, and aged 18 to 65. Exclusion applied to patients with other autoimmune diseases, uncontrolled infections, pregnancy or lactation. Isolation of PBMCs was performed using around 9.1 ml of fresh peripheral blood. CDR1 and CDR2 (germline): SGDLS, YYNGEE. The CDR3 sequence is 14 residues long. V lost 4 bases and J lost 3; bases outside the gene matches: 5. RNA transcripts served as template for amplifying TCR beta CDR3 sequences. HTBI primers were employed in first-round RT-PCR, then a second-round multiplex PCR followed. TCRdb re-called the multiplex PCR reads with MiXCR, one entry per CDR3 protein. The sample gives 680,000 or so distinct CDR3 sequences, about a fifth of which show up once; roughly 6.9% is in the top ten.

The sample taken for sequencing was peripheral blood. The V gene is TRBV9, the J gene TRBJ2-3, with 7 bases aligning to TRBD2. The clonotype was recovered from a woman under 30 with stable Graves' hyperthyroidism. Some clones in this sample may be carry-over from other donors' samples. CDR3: CASSPSGATDTQYF. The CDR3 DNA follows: TGTGCCAGCAGCCCTAGCGGCGCTACAGATACGCAGTATTTT.